A selection of T cell receptor beta chains follows, all from one sample in a study of blood T cell repertoires in COVID-19. Libraries were prepared by immunoSEQ multiplex PCR; TCRdb keeps only in-frame clonotypes and omits some of them. The sample holds 250,000 to 300,000 clones, roughly 90% seen once. The specimen was peripheral blood. The source of these receptors is a woman aged 30 to 39 with active or convalescent COVID-19. Each CDR3 is given with its conserved first and last residue. Each record gives: clone size, V gene, J gene, D gene, CDR3 protein, CDR3 DNA. The D gene is left open where the match is weak. Clone size is given for some rows only: seen once, a few or many times, or a class if the clone is expanded.

size: -
V: TRBV30
J: TRBJ1-3
D: -
CDR3: CALFDEGEPGNTIYF
DNA: TGTGCCTTATTTGACGAAGGAGAACCCGGAAACACCATATATTTT

size: -
V: TRBV27
J: TRBJ1-2
D: -
CDR3: CASRGATATPSRGYTF
DNA: TGTGCCAGCAGAGGAGCGACAGCCACTCCGTCGAGGGGCTACACCTTC

size: few
V: TRBV27
J: TRBJ1-1
D: TRBD1
CDR3: CASRDRGMRAFF
DNA: TGTGCCAGCAGGGACAGGGGGATGAGGGCTTTCTTT

size: -
V: TRBV21-1
J: TRBJ1-4
D: -
CDR3: CASATGSHEKLFF
DNA: TGTGCCAGCGCGACCGGGTCCCATGAAAAACTGTTTTTT

size: few
V: TRBV7-2
J: TRBJ1-2
D: -
CDR3: CASSFRQRSNYGYTF
DNA: TGTGCCAGCAGCTTTCGGCAGAGGTCTAACTATGGCTACACCTTC

size: -
V: TRBV6-5
J: TRBJ2-1
D: TRBD2
CDR3: CASSLAGARRNEQFF
DNA: TGTGCCAGCAGCCTAGCGGGCGCCCGTCGAAATGAGCAGTTCTTC

size: -
V: TRBV9
J: TRBJ2-2
D: TRBD2
CDR3: CASSGQRGVYTGELFF
DNA: TGTGCCAGCAGCGGCCAGCGGGGGGTTTACACCGGGGAGCTGTTTTTT

size: -
V: TRBV9
J: TRBJ2-2
D: TRBD1
CDR3: CASSGSGTGDGKGNTGELFF
DNA: TGTGCCAGCAGCGGGTCCGGGACAGGGGATGGGAAGGGGAACACCGGGGAGCTGTTTTTT

size: -
V: TRBV15
J: TRBJ2-1
D: TRBD1
CDR3: CATSRDLTGGSYNEQFF
DNA: TGTGCCACCAGCAGAGACCTGACAGGGGGCTCGTACAATGAGCAGTTCTTC

size: once
V: TRBV11-3
J: TRBJ2-3
D: TRBD2
CDR3: CASSRGTTLPTDTQYF
DNA: TGTGCCAGCAGCCGGGGGACTACTCTCCCCACAGATACGCAGTATTTT

size: -
V: TRBV2
J: TRBJ2-4
D: -
CDR3: CASSGGGARSKNIQYF
DNA: TGTGCCAGCAGTGGTGGGGGGGCACGATCCAAAAACATTCAGTACTTC